The rows below give T cell receptor beta chains drawn from one sample of a study of neurological immune-mediated disorders. TCRdb re-called the 5' RACE reads through MiXCR, storing one row per CDR3 protein. Of around 50,000 distinct CDR3 sequences listed, approximately 3.5% are singletons. Sample: PBMCs. The receptors here all came from a woman younger than 45 with multiple sclerosis. Each CDR3 is given with its conserved first and last residue. D genes are given only for firm matches. Expanded clones are given a class, and other clones once, few, many or no size at all.

TRBV27	many	TRBJ2-1	.	13	CASNQAGYNEQFF	TGTGCCAGCAATCAAGCAGGGTACAATGAGCAGTTCTTC
TRBV5-1	many	TRBJ2-7	.	15	CASSSPDSPSYEQYF	TGCGCCAGCAGCTCCCCAGACAGCCCCAGCTACGAGCAGTACTTC
TRBV11-2	many	TRBJ2-3	.	15	CASSLAPRPTDTQYF	TGTGCCAGCAGCTTAGCCCCCCGTCCCACAGATACGCAGTATTTT
TRBV20-1	few	TRBJ2-5	TRBD2	14	CSARDGLAGETQYF	TGCAGTGCTAGAGACGGACTAGCGGGAGAGACCCAGTACTTC
TRBV5-1	many	TRBJ2-7	.	11	CASRGDYEQYF	TGCGCCAGCAGGGGGGACTACGAGCAGTACTTC
TRBV6-1	few	TRBJ2-7	.	14	CASKFTPETYEQYF	TGTGCCAGCAAGTTCACCCCAGAAACCTACGAGCAGTACTTC
TRBV20-1	many	TRBJ2-7	.	14	CSAPVSGGSYEQYF	TGCAGTGCTCCCGTCTCCGGAGGGTCCTACGAGCAGTACTTC
TRBV6-5	many	TRBJ1-4	TRBD1	14	CASRPGQSLEKLFF	TGTGCCAGCAGACCGGGACAGAGTCTTGAAAAACTGTTTTTT
TRBV7-2	many	TRBJ1-5	.	13	CASSLESNQPQHF	TGTGCCAGCAGCTTAGAGAGCAATCAGCCCCAGCATTTT
TRBV5-6	many	TRBJ1-2	.	15	CASSRGTLWADGYTF	TGTGCCAGCAGCCGGGGGACTCTTTGGGCGGATGGCTACACCTTC
TRBV5-5	many	TRBJ2-2	.	15	CASTPVGLGGGELFF	TGTGCCAGCACCCCGGTGGGGCTTGGGGGCGGGGAGCTGTTTTTT
TRBV30	few	TRBJ2-5	.	13	CAWIGDGQETQYF	TGTGCCTGGATTGGGGATGGCCAAGAGACCCAGTACTTC
TRBV5-1	many	TRBJ1-2	.	15	CASSLTPDSAYGYTF	TGCGCCAGCAGCTTGACCCCGGACAGCGCCTATGGCTACACCTTC
TRBV7-2	many	TRBJ2-1	TRBD2	16	CASSPARLAGQDEQFF	TGTGCCAGCAGCCCCGCTAGGCTAGCGGGCCAGGATGAGCAGTTCTTC
TRBV7-2	many	TRBJ2-3	.	13	CASSLSYTDTQYF	TGTGCCAGCAGCTTATCCTACACAGATACGCAGTATTTT
TRBV20-1	many	TRBJ2-5	.	15	CSARDWRGEQETQYF	TGCAGTGCTAGAGATTGGCGAGGTGAACAAGAGACCCAGTACTTC
TRBV5-1	many	TRBJ2-2	.	14	CASNAEGNTGELFF	TGCGCCAGCAACGCCGAGGGGAACACCGGGGAGCTGTTTTTT
TRBV20-1	few	TRBJ1-5	TRBD1	15	CSAGGQGAGNQPQNF	TGCAGTGCCGGAGGACAGGGGGCTGGCAATCAGCCCCAGAATTTT
TRBV7-8	many	TRBJ2-1	TRBD2	15	CASSSLAGATGEQFF	TGTGCCAGCAGCTCACTAGCGGGGGCCACGGGTGAGCAGTTCTTC
TRBV20-1	many	TRBJ2-3	TRBD2	18	CSASISRTSGGITDTQYF	TGCAGTGCTAGCATCTCCCGGACTAGCGGGGGGATCACAGATACGCAGTATTTT
TRBV27	many	TRBJ2-7	.	16	CASSPRRIGPSYEQYF	TGTGCCAGCAGCCCTCGCAGGATTGGACCGTCCTACGAGCAGTACTTC
TRBV20-1	many	TRBJ2-1	TRBD2	18	CSASGRKTSGGTSYEQFF	TGCAGTGCTAGCGGGAGAAAGACTAGCGGGGGGACCAGCTATGAGCAGTTCTTC
TRBV5-1	many	TRBJ1-2	TRBD1	16	CASSLAGVQGDYGYTF	TGCGCCAGCAGCTTGGCCGGAGTACAGGGGGACTATGGCTACACCTTC
TRBV7-8	many	TRBJ2-5	TRBD1	15	CASSLRGQGGETQYF	TGTGCCAGCAGTCTAAGGGGACAGGGGGGAGAGACCCAGTACTTC
TRBV5-1	many	TRBJ1-1	.	14	CASSAGGAQIEAFF	TGCGCCAGCAGCGCTGGAGGGGCGCAGATTGAAGCTTTCTTT
TRBV7-2	many	TRBJ2-5	.	12	CASSARGETQYF	TGTGCCAGCAGCGCCAGGGGAGAGACCCAGTACTTC
TRBV29-1	many	TRBJ2-7	TRBD1	12	CSVVRGPYEQYF	TGCAGCGTTGTGAGGGGGCCCTACGAGCAGTACTTC
TRBV5-1	many	TRBJ1-2	TRBD1	14	CASRPTGGYYGYTF	TGCGCCAGCAGGCCCACAGGGGGCTATTATGGCTACACCTTC
TRBV6-2/TRBV6-3	many	TRBJ2-7	TRBD1	15	CASSYGSLTGDEQYF	TGTGCCAGCAGTTACGGGTCCCTGACAGGGGACGAGCAGTACTTC
TRBV5-8	many	TRBJ2-3	.	15	CASSLGTFQVDTQYF	TGTGCCAGCAGCCTCGGGACATTCCAAGTGGATACGCAGTATTTT
TRBV5-5	many	TRBJ2-2	.	13	CASSSTGQGELFF	TGTGCCAGCAGCTCCACAGGGCAGGGGGAGCTGTTTTTT
TRBV4-1	many	TRBJ2-6	.	18	CASSQVDFIGTGANVLTF	TGCGCCAGCAGCCAAGTAGACTTTATAGGGACTGGGGCCAACGTCCTGACTTTC
TRBV12-3/TRBV12-4	few	TRBJ1-5	.	11	CASSFGQPQHF	TGTGCCAGCAGTTTCGGGCAGCCCCAGCATTTT
TRBV12-3/TRBV12-4	many	TRBJ2-7	.	13	CASSLGIGREQYF	TGTGCCAGCAGTTTAGGTATAGGGCGAGAGCAGTACTTC
TRBV2	many	TRBJ1-4	.	14	CASSPLREGEKLFF	TGTGCCAGCAGTCCCCTAAGGGAGGGAGAAAAACTGTTTTTT
TRBV7-9	few	TRBJ2-3	TRBD2	14	CAGSTSGSTDTQYF	TGTGCCGGCTCGACTAGCGGAAGCACAGATACGCAGTATTTT
TRBV20-1	many	TRBJ2-3	.	12	CSARDLSRTQYF	TGCAGTGCTAGAGATCTAAGTCGTACGCAGTATTTT
TRBV6-2/TRBV6-3	many	TRBJ2-5	TRBD2	15	CASSSASGREKTQYF	TGTGCCAGCAGTTCTGCTAGCGGGAGGGAGAAGACCCAGTACTTC
TRBV13	many	TRBJ2-5	.	14	CASSLGEIVETQYF	TGTGCCAGCAGCTTAGGGGAAATCGTTGAGACCCAGTACTTC
TRBV9	few	TRBJ2-7	.	14	CASSVEISVGEQYF	TGTGCCAGCAGCGTAGAAATTAGCGTAGGCGAGCAGTACTTC
TRBV6-2/TRBV6-3	many	TRBJ1-2	.	12	CASSSILYGYTF	TGTGCCAGCAGTTCCATCCTCTATGGCTACACCTTC
TRBV15	many	TRBJ2-1	.	15	CATSREEYTYNEQFF	TGTGCCACCAGCAGAGAGGAGTATACTTACAATGAGCAGTTCTTC
TRBV20-1	.	TRBJ1-2	.	13	CSATQERNYGYTF	TGCAGTGCTACACAGGAAAGAAACTATGGCTACACCTTC
TRBV11-2	many	TRBJ1-2	.	11	CASSPHYGYTF	TGTGCCAGCAGCCCCCACTATGGCTACACCTTC
TRBV20-1	many	TRBJ2-1	.	14	CSARDLRRNNEQFF	TGCAGTGCTAGAGATCTGCGGCGGAACAATGAGCAGTTCTTC
TRBV7-8	many	TRBJ2-1	.	16	CASSLLAGTSYNEQFF	TGTGCCAGCAGCTTACTTGCGGGAACGTCCTACAATGAGCAGTTCTTC
TRBV6-5	few	TRBJ2-2	.	13	CASSWDWSGELFF	TGTGCCAGCAGTTGGGACTGGAGCGGGGAGCTGTTTTTT
TRBV19	many	TRBJ1-1	.	15	CASSISRGGTTEAFF	TGTGCCAGTAGTATTTCGAGGGGGGGAACTACTGAAGCTTTCTTT
TRBV7-8	many	TRBJ2-7	TRBD1	15	CASSLRQGPPYEQYF	TGTGCCAGCAGCTTGCGACAGGGCCCTCCCTACGAGCAGTACTTC
TRBV9	few	TRBJ2-3	TRBD2	15	CASSGSGRASDTQYF	TGTGCCAGCAGCGGTAGCGGGAGGGCCTCAGATACGCAGTATTTT
TRBV12-3/TRBV12-4	many	TRBJ2-1	.	13	CASSFRRPNEQFF	TGTGCCAGCAGTTTCAGACGGCCCAATGAGCAGTTCTTC
TRBV27	many	TRBJ2-7	.	11	CASSFGNEQYF	TGTGCCAGCAGTTTTGGCAACGAGCAGTACTTC
TRBV15	many	TRBJ2-2	.	17	CATSRDGAYQNTGELFF	TGTGCCACCAGCAGAGATGGGGCCTACCAGAACACCGGGGAGCTGTTTTTT